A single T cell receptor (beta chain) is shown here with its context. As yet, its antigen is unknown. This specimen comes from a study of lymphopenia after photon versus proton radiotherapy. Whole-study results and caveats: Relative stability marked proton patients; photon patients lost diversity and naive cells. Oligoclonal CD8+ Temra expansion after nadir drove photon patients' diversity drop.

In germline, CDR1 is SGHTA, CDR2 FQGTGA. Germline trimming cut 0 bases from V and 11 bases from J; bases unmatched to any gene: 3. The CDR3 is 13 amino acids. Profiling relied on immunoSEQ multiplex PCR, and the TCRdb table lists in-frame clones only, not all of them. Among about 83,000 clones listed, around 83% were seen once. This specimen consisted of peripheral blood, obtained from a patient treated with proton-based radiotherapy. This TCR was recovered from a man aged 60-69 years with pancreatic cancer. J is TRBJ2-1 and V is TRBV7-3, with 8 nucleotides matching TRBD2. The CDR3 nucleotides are TGTGCCAGCAGCTTAACGGGACTAGGCAAGCAGTTCTTC. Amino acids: CASSLTGLGKQFF.